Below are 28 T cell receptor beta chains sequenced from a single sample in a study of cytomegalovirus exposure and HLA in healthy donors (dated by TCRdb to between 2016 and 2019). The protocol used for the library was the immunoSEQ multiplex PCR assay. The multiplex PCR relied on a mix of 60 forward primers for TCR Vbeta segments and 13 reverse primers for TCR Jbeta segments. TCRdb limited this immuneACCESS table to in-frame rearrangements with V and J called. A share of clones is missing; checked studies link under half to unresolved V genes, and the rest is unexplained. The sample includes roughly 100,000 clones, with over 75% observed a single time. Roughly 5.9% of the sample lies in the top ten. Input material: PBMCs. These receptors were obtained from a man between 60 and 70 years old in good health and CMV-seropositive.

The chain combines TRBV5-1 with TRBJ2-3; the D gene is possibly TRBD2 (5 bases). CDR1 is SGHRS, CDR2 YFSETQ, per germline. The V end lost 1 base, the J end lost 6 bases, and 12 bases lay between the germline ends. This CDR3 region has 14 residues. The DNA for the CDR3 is TGCGCCAGCAGCTTGCAGTCTAGCTTGGATACGCAGTATTTT. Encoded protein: CASSLQSSLDTQYF.

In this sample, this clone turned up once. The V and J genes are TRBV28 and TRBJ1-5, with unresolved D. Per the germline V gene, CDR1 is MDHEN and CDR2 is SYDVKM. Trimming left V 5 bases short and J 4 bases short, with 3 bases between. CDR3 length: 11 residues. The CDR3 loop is CASSPNQPQHF. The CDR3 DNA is TGTGCCAGCAGTCCAAATCAGCCCCAGCATTTT.

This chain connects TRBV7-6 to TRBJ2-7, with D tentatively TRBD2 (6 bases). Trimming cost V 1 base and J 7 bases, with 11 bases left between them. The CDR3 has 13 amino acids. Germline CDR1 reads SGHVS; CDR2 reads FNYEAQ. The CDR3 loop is CASSLEEGKEQYF. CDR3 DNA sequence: TGTGCCAGCAGCTTAGAGGAGGGGAAAGAGCAGTACTTC. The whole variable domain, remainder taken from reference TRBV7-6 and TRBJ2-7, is GAGVSQSPRYKVTKRGQDVALRCDPISGHVSLYWYRQALGQGPEFLTYFNYEAQQDKSGLPNDRFSAERPEGSISTLTIQRTEQRDSAMYRCASSLEEGKEQYFGPGTRLTVT.

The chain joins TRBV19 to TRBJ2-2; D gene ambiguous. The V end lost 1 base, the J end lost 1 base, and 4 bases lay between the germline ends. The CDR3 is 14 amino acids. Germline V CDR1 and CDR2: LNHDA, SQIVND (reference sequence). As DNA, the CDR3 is TGTGCCAGTAGTATAGTCCGGAACACCGGGGAGCTGTTTTTT. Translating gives CASSIVRNTGELFF.

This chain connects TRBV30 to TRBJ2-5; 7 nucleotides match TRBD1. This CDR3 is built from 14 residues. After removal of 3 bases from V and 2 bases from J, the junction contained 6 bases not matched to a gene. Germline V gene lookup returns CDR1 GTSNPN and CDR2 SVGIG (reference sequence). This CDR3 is CAWRRGLGQETQYF. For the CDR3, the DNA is TGTGCCTGGAGAAGGGGGCTTGGTCAAGAGACCCAGTACTTC.

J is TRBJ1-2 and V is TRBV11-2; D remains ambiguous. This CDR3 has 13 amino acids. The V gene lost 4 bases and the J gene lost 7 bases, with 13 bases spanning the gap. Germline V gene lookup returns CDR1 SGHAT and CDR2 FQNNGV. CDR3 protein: CASSSRLNPGYTF. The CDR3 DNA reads TGTGCCAGCAGCTCTCGACTAAACCCTGGCTACACCTTC.

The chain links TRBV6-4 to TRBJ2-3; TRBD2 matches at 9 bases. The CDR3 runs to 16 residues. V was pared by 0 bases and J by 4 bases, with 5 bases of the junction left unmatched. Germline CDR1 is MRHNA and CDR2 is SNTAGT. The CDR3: CASSDSNSGGSDTQYF. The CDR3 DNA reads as TGTGCCAGCAGTGACTCGAATAGCGGGGGTTCAGATACGCAGTATTTT.

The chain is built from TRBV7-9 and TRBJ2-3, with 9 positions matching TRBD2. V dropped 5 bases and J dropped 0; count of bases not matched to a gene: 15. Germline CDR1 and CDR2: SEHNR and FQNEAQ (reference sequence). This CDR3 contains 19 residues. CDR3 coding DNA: TGTGCCAGCAGCCCAGCATCCCTAGCGGGGCCCAGAAGCACAGATACGCAGTATTTT. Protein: CASSPASLAGPRSTDTQYF.

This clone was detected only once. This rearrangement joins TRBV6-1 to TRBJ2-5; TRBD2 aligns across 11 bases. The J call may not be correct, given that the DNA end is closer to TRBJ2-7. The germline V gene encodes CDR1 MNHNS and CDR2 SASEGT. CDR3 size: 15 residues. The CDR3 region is CASSGVTSGVYEQYF. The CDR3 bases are TGTGCCAGCAGTGGGGTGACTAGCGGGGTTTACGAGCAGTACTTC.

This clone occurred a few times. The CDR3 reads CASSSGGSTGSEQYF. Written as DNA, the CDR3 is TGTGCCAGCAGCTCTGGGGGGTCGACAGGGAGCGAGCAGTACTTC. The V gene is TRBV5-4, the J gene TRBJ2-7; D perhaps matches TRBD1 (7 bases). The length of the CDR3 is 15 residues. Trimming removed 3 bases at V and 6 bases at J, with 19 bases between. Per the germline V gene, CDR1 is SGHNT and CDR2 is YYREEE (reference sequence).

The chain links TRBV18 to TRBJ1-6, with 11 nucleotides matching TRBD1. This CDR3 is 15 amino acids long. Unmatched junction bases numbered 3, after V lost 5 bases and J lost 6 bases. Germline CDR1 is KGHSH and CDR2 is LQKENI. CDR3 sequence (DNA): TGTGCCAGCTCAATCGGACAGGGGGCTAATTCACCCCTCCACTTT. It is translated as CASSIGQGANSPLHF.

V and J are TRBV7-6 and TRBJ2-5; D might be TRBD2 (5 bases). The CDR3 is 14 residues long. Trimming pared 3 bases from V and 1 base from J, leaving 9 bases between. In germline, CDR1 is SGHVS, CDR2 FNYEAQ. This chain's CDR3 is CASSFFGGQETQYF. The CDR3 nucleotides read TGTGCCAGCAGCTTTTTTGGAGGCCAAGAGACCCAGTACTTC.

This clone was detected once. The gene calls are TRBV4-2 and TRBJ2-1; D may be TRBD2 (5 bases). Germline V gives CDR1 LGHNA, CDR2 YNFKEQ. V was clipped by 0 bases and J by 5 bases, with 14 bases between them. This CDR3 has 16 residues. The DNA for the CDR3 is TGTGCCAGCAGCCAAGACCGGGGAAACGTCAACAATGAGCAGTTCTTC. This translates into CASSQDRGNVNNEQFF.

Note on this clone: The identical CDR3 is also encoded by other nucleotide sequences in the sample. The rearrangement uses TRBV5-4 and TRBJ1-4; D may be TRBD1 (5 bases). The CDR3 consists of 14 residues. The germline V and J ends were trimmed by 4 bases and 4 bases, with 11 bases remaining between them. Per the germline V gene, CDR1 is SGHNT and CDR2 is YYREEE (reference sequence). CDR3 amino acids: CASSPDTDNEKLFF. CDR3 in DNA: TGTGCCAGCAGCCCGGACACCGATAATGAAAAACTGTTTTTT.

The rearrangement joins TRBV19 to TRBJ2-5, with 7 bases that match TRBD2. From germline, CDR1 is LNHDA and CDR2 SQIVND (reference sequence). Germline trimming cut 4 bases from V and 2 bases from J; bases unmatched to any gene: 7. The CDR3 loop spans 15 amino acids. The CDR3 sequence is CASSNVASGQETQYF. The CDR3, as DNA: TGTGCCAGTAGTAACGTGGCTAGCGGACAAGAGACCCAGTACTTC.

The CDR3 region has the DNA TGTGCCAGCAGCTTGGGCGGGGGGGCCTTTAGCGAGCAGTACTTC. Translated, it gives CASSLGGGAFSEQYF. The chain combines TRBV5-4 with TRBJ2-5; the match to TRBD2 covers 9 bases. The assigned J gene may be wrong: the sequence end matches TRBJ2-7 better. In germline, CDR1 is SGHNT, CDR2 YYREEE (reference sequence). This CDR3 is 15 amino acids long.

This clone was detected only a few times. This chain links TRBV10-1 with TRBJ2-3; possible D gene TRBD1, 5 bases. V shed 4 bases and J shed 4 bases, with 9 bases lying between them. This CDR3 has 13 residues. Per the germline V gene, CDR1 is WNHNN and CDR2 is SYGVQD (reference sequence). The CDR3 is CASSGQSSDTQYF. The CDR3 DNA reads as TGCGCCAGCAGTGGACAGTCTTCAGATACGCAGTATTTT.

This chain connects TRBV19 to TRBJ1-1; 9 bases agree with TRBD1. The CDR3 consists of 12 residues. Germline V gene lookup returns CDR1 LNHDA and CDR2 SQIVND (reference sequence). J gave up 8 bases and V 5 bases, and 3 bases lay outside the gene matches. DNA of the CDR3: TGTGCCAGTAGTGACGACAGGGGGGAAGCTTTCTTT. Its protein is CASSDDRGEAFF.

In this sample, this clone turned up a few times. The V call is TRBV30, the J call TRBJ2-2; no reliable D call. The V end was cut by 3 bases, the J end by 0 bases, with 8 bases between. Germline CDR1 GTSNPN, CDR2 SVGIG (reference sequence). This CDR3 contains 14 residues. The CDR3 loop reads CAWRAGPNTGELFF. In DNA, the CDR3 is TGTGCCTGGAGGGCAGGCCCGAACACCGGGGAGCTGTTTTTT.

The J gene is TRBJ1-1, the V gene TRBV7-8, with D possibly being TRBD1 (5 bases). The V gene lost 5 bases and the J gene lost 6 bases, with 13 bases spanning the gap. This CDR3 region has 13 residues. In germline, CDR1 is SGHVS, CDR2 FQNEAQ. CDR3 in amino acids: CASSEDRRAEAFF. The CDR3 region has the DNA TGTGCCAGCAGCGAAGACAGAAGGGCTGAAGCTTTCTTT.

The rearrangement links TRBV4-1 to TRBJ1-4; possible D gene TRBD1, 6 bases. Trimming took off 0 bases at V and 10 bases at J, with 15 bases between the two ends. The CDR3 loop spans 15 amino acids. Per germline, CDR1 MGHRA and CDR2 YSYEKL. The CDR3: CASSQEGGRSVKLFF. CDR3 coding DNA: TGCGCCAGCAGCCAAGAGGGGGGGCGCAGTGTAAAACTGTTTTTT.

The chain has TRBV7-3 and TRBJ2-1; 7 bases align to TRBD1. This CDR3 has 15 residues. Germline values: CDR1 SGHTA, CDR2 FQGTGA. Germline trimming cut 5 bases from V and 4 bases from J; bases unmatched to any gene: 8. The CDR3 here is CASSPQGDPYNEQFF. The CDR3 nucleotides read TGTGCCAGCAGCCCTCAGGGGGACCCTTACAATGAGCAGTTCTTC.

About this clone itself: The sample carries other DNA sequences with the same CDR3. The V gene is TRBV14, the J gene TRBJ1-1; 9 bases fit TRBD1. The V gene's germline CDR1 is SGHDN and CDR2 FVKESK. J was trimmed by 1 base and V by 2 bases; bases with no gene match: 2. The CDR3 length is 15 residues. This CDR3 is CASSQRTGANTEAFF. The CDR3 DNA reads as TGTGCCAGCAGCCAAAGGACAGGGGCGAACACTGAAGCTTTCTTT. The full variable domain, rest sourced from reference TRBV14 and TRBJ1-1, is EAGVTQFPSHSVIEKGQTVTLRCDPISGHDNLYWYRRVMGKEIKFLLHFVKESKQDESGMPNNRFLAERTGGTYSTLKVQPAELEDSGVYFCASSQRTGANTEAFFGQGTRLTVV.

The CDR3 nucleotides read TGTGCCAGCAGCTTAGCGCGACTAGCGACCTACGAGCAGTACTTC. It specifies CASSLARLATYEQYF. V gene TRBV7-9 combines with J gene TRBJ2-7; the match to TRBD2 covers 8 bases. Trimming took 0 bases from V and 2 from J; bases not matched to a gene: 3. Germline-derived CDR1 and CDR2 are SEHNR and FQNEAQ (reference sequence). The CDR3 contains 15 residues.

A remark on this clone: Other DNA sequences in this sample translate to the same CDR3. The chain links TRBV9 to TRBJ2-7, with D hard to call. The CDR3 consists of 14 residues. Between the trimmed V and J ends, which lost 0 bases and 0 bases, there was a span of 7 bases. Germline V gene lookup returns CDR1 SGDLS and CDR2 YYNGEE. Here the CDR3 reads CASSVEPSSYEQYF. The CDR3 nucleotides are TGTGCCAGCAGCGTAGAGCCTAGCTCCTACGAGCAGTACTTC.

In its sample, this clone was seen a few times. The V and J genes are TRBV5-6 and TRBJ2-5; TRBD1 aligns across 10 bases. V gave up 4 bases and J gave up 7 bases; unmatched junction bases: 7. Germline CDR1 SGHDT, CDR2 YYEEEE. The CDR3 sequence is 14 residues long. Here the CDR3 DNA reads TGTGCCAGCAGCCCCGGGACAGGGGTGGGGACCCAGTACTTC. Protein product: CASSPGTGVGTQYF.

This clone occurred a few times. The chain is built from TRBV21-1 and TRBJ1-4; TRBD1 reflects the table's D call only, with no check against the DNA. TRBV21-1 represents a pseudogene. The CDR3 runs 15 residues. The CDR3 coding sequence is TGTGCCATCAAACTCAGGGGAAGGACTGGAGAAAAACTGTTTTTT. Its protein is CAIKLRGRTGEKLFF.

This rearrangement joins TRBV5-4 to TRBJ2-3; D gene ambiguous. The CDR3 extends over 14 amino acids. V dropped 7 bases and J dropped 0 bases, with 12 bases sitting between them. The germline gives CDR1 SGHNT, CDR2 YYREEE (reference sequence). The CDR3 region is CASQREASTDTQYF. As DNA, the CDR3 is TGTGCCAGCCAACGTGAGGCTAGCACAGATACGCAGTATTTT.